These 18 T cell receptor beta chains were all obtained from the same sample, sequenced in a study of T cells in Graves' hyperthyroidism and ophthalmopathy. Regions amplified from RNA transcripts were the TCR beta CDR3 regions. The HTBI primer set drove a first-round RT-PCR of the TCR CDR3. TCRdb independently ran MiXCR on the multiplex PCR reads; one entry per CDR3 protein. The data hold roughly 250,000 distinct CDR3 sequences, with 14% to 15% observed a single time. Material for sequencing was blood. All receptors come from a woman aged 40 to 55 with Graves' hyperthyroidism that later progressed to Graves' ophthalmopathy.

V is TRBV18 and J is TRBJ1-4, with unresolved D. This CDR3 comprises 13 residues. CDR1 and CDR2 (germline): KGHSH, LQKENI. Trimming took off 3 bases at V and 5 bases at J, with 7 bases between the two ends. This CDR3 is CASSPSLNEKLFF. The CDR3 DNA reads TGTGCCAGCTCACCTTCCCTAAATGAAAAACTGTTTTTT. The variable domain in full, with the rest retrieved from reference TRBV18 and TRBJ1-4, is NAGVMQNPRHLVRRRGQEARLRCSPMKGHSHVYWYRQLPEEGLKFMVYLQKENIIDESGMPKERFSAEFPKEGPSILRIQQVVRGDSAAYFCASSPSLNEKLFFGSGTQLSVL.

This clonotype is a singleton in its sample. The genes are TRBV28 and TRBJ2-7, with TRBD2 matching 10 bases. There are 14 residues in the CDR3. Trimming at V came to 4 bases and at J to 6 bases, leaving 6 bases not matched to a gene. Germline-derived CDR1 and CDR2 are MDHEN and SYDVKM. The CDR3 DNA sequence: TGTGCCAGCAGTTCGAGCGGGAGGGCCCGCGAGCAGTACTTC. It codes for CASSSSGRAREQYF.

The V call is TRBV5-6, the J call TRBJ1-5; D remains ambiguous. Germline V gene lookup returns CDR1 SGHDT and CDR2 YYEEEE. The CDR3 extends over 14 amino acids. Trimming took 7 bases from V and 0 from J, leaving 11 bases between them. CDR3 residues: CASSILLSNQPQHF. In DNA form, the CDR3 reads TGTGCCAGCTCTATCCTCCTTAGCAATCAGCCCCAGCATTTT.

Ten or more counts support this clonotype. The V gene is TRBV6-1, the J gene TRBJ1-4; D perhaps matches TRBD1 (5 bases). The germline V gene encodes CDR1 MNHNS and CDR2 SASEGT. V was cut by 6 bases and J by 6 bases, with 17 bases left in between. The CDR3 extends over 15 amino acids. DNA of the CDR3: TGTGCCAGCAGGGGTCTCGGGGCCATGGATGAAAAACTGTTTTTT. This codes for CASRGLGAMDEKLFF.

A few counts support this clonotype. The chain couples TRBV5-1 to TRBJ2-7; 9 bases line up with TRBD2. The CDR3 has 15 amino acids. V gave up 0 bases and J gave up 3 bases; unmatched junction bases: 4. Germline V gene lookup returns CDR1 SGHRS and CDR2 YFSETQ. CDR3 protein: CASSLGSGSLYEQYF. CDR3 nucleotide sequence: TGCGCCAGCAGCTTGGGTAGCGGGAGTCTCTACGAGCAGTACTTC.

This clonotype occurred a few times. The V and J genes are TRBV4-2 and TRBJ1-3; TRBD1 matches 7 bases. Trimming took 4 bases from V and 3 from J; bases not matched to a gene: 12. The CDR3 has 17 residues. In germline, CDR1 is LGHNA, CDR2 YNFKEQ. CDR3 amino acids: CASSLFLAGGVGNTIYF. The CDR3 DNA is TGTGCCAGCAGCCTCTTTCTAGCAGGGGGTGTTGGAAACACCATATATTTT.

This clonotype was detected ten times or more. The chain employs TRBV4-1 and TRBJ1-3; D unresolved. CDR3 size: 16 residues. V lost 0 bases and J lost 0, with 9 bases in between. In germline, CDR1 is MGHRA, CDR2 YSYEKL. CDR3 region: CASSQDRASSGNTIYF. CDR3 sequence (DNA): TGCGCCAGCAGCCAAGATCGTGCCAGCTCTGGAAACACCATATATTTT.

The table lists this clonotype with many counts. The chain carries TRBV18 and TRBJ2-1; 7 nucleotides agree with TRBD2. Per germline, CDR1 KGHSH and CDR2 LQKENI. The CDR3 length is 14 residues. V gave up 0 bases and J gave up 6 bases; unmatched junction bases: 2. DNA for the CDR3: TGTGCCAGCTCACCACCCGGACTAGTCAATGAGCAGTTCTTC. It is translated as CASSPPGLVNEQFF. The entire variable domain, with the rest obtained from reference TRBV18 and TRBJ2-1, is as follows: NAGVMQNPRHLVRRRGQEARLRCSPMKGHSHVYWYRQLPEEGLKFMVYLQKENIIDESGMPKERFSAEFPKEGPSILRIQQVVRGDSAAYFCASSPPGLVNEQFFGPGTRLTVL.

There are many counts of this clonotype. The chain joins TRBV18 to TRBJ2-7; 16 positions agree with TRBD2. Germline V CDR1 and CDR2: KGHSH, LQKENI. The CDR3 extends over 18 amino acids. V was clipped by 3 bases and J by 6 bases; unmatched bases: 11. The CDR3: CASSPLPGTSGRAGEQYF. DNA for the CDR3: TGTGCCAGCTCACCCCTCCCCGGGACTAGCGGGAGGGCCGGCGAGCAGTACTTC. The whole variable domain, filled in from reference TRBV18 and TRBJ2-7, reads NAGVMQNPRHLVRRRGQEARLRCSPMKGHSHVYWYRQLPEEGLKFMVYLQKENIIDESGMPKERFSAEFPKEGPSILRIQQVVRGDSAAYFCASSPLPGTSGRAGEQYFGPGTRLTVT.

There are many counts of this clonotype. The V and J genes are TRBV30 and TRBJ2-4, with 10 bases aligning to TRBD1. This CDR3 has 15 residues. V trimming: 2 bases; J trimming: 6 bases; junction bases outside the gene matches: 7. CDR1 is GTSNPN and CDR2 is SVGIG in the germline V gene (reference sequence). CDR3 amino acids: CAWSFPGQGPNIQYF. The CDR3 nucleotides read TGTGCCTGGAGTTTCCCGGGACAGGGGCCAAACATTCAGTACTTC.

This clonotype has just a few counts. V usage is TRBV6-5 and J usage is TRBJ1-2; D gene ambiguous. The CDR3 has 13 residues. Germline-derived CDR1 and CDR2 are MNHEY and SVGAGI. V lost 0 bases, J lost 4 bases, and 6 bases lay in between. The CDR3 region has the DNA TGTGCCAGCAGTTACTCGGGCGGCTATGGCTACACCTTC. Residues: CASSYSGGYGYTF.

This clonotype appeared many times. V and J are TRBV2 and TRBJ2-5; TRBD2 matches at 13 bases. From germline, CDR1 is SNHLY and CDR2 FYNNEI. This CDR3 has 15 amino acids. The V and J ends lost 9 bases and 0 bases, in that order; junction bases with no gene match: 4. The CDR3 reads CARGLAGKYQETQYF. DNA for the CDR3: TGTGCCAGGGGACTAGCGGGGAAGTACCAAGAGACCCAGTACTTC.

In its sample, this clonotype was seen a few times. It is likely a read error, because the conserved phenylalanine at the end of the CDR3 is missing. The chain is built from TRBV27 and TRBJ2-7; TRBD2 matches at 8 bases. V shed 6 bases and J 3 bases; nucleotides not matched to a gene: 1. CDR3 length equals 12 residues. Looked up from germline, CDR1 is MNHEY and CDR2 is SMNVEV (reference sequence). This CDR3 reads CASRGLGYEQYL. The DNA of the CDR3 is TGTGCCAGCAGGGGACTAGGCTACGAGCAGTACCTC.

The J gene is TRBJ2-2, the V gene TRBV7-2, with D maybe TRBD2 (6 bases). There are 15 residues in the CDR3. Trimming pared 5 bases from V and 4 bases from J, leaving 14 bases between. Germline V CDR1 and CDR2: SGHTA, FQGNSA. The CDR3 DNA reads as TGTGCCAGCAGCCCGCCGGGACTTAGCACCGGGGAGCTGTTTTTT. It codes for CASSPPGLSTGELFF.

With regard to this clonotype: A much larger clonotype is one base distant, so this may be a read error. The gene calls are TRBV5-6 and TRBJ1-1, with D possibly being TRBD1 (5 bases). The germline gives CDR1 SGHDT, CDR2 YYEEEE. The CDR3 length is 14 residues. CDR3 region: CASSMTWGETEALF. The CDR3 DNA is TGTGCCAGCAGCATGACGTGGGGGGAGACTGAAGCTCTCTTT.

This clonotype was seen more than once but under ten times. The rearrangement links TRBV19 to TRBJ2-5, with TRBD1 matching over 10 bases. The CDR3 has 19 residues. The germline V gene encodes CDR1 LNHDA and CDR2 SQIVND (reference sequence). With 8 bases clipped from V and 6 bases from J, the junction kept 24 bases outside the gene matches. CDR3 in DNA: TGTGCCAGTTCGAACCGGGACAGGGGATGGGTAGGAGGCCCTCAGACCCAGTACTTC. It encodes CASSNRDRGWVGGPQTQYF.

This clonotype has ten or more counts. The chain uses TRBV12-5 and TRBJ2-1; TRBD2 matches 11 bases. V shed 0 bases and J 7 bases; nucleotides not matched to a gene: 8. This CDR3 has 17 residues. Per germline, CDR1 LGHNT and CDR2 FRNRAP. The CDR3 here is CASGLVLAGVRGNEQFF. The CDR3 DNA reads TGTGCTAGTGGTTTGGTACTAGCGGGAGTGCGGGGGAATGAGCAGTTCTTC.

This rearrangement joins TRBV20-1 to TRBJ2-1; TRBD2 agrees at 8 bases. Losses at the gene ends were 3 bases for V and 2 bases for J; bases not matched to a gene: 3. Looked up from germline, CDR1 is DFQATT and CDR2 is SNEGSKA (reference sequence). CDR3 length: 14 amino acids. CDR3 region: CSARYSGAYNEQFF. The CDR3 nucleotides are TGCAGTGCTAGGTATAGCGGGGCCTACAATGAGCAGTTCTTC.